Below are 19 T cell receptor beta chains sequenced from a single sample in a study of blood T cell repertoires in COVID-19. Generated by immunoSEQ multiplex PCR, the TCRdb table keeps only in-frame clones and is missing some. The profile shows about 280,000 clones, 88% of them singletons. Sample: peripheral blood. The receptors come from a woman in her twenties or thirties with COVID-19, enrolled during active disease.

The V gene is TRBV10-3, the J gene TRBJ2-7; maybe TRBD1 (5 bases). The CDR3 loop spans 13 amino acids. V lost 4 bases to trimming and J lost 3 bases, with 10 bases between them. Germline V gene lookup returns CDR1 ENHRY and CDR2 SYGVKD. The CDR3 coding sequence is TGTGCCATCAGTGGCAGGGAAGGCTACGAGCAGTACTTC. Translation gives CAISGREGYEQYF.

This chain joins TRBV3-1 (or the pseudogene TRBV3-2) and TRBJ2-1; possible D gene TRBD2, 6 bases. Germline loops: CDR1 LGHDT, CDR2 YNNKEL (reference sequence). The CDR3 covers 17 residues. V was cut by 4 bases and J by 0 bases, with 16 bases left in between. The CDR3 protein is CASSLQVGRSSYNEQFF. The DNA of the CDR3 is TGTGCCAGCAGCCTCCAGGTAGGGAGGAGCTCCTACAATGAGCAGTTCTTC.

The chain uses TRBV6-5 and TRBJ1-4, with D perhaps TRBD1 (6 bases). The CDR3 is 13 residues long. CDR1 is MNHEY, CDR2 SVGAGI, per germline. V lost 6 bases to trimming and J lost 8 bases, with 13 bases between them. CDR3 residues: CASRQGPWEKLFF. Here the CDR3 DNA reads TGTGCCAGCAGACAGGGCCCCTGGGAAAAACTGTTTTTT.

This chain joins TRBV5-4 and TRBJ2-7; TRBD1 matches at 11 bases. Germline lookup yields CDR1 SGHNT and CDR2 YYREEE (reference sequence). The CDR3 contains 15 residues. J was trimmed by 0 bases and V by 3 bases; bases with no gene match: 2. The CDR3 here is CASSSDRGLSYEQYF. Here the CDR3 DNA reads TGTGCCAGCAGCTCGGACAGGGGGCTCTCCTACGAGCAGTACTTC.

The gene calls are TRBV5-1 and TRBJ2-7, with 10 nucleotides matching TRBD1. The trim removed 0 bases at V and 3 bases at J, leaving 6 bases unmatched. The CDR3 spans 16 residues. Per the germline V gene, CDR1 is SGHRS and CDR2 is YFSETQ. The CDR3 nucleotides read TGCGCCAGCAGCTTGGGGGCCGGGACAGGGGACTACGAGCAGTACTTC. Its translation: CASSLGAGTGDYEQYF.

The CDR3 sequence: CASSTRPKTETQYF. The CDR3 coding sequence is TGTGCCAGCAGTACCAGGCCCAAGACGGAGACCCAGTACTTC. This sequence joins TRBV6-5 and TRBJ2-5, with no clear D. Germline CDR1 MNHEY, CDR2 SVGAGI. CDR3 length: 14 residues. V lost 5 bases and J lost 5, with 15 bases in between.

Concerning this clone: Other DNA sequences within the sample encode an identical CDR3. The rearrangement joins TRBV7-2 to TRBJ2-7; D remains ambiguous. Between the trimmed V and J ends, which lost 0 bases and 1 base, there was a span of 4 bases. Germline lookup yields CDR1 SGHTA and CDR2 FQGNSA. There are 13 residues in the CDR3. Here the CDR3 DNA reads TGTGCCAGCAGCTTAGCTAGTTCCTACGAGCAGTACTTC. Protein: CASSLASSYEQYF.

This clone was counted a single time. The J gene is TRBJ2-6, the V gene TRBV5-1; tentatively, D is TRBD2 (5 bases). The CDR3 runs 15 residues. Trimming removed 2 bases from V and 2 bases from J, with 8 bases in between. CDR1 and CDR2 (germline): SGHRS, YFSETQ. CDR3 in amino acids: CASSFSGAGANVLTF. DNA for the CDR3: TGCGCCAGCAGCTTTTCCGGGGCTGGGGCCAACGTCCTGACTTTC.

This chain uses TRBV28 with TRBJ2-7; 7 bases line up with TRBD1. The V gene end was trimmed by 5 bases and the J gene end by 1 base; junction bases not matched to a gene: 5. Germline V CDR1 and CDR2: MDHEN, SYDVKM. The CDR3 extends over 14 amino acids. Here the CDR3 reads CASSAGGGSYEQYF. The DNA for the CDR3 is TGTGCCAGCAGTGCAGGGGGTGGATCCTACGAGCAGTACTTC. The entire variable domain, with the rest obtained from reference TRBV28 and TRBJ2-7, is as follows: DVKVTQSSRYLVKRTGEKVFLECVQDMDHENMFWYRQDPGLGLRLIYFSYDVKMKEKGDIPEGYSVSREKKERFSLILESASTNQTSMYLCASSAGGGSYEQYFGPGTRLTVT.

This chain connects TRBV10-3 to TRBJ2-7; 10 nucleotides align to TRBD1. Losses at the gene ends were 2 bases for V and 3 bases for J; bases not matched to a gene: 7. Looked up from germline, CDR1 is ENHRY and CDR2 is SYGVKD. The CDR3 sequence is 16 residues long. The CDR3 reads CAISELGGQGFYEQYF. The CDR3 coding sequence is TGTGCCATCAGTGAGCTTGGGGGACAGGGGTTCTACGAGCAGTACTTC.

The chain combines TRBV2 with TRBJ1-1; 7 bases match TRBD1. The CDR3 contains 12 residues. Germline V gene sequence: CDR1 SNHLY, CDR2 FYNNEI. V trimming: 8 bases; J trimming: 11 bases; junction bases outside the gene matches: 11. The CDR3 here is CASHPGTVVAFF. The CDR3 nucleotides read TGTGCCAGCCACCCAGGGACAGTGGTTGCTTTCTTT.

This chain links TRBV27 with TRBJ2-1; 7 bases fit TRBD1. CDR3 size: 15 residues. Per the germline V gene, CDR1 is MNHEY and CDR2 is SMNVEV (reference sequence). J gave up 0 bases and V 6 bases, and 5 bases lay outside the gene matches. The chain's CDR3 is CASRRQGSSYNEQFF. The CDR3 DNA reads TGTGCCAGCAGGAGACAGGGTAGCTCCTACAATGAGCAGTTCTTC.

This chain uses TRBV12-3 or TRBV12-4 with TRBJ1-6; D is ambiguous. The V end was cut by 6 bases, the J end by 7 bases, with 10 bases between. The CDR3 runs 13 residues. The CDR3 region has the DNA TGTGCCAGCAGGAGGGTTGGGAATTCACCCCTCCACTTT. The encoded protein is CASRRVGNSPLHF.

The chain's CDR3 is CASSQALRDQETQYF. The CDR3 DNA follows: TGTGCCAGCAGCCAAGCTTTGCGAGACCAAGAGACCCAGTACTTC. The rearrangement joins TRBV4-2 to TRBJ2-5; no firm D call. The CDR3 totals 15 residues. The V end lost 1 base, the J end lost 0 bases, and 9 bases lay between the germline ends. Germline V gives CDR1 LGHNA, CDR2 YNFKEQ.

The table lists this clone with a few counts. The rearrangement links TRBV27 to TRBJ1-1, with D maybe TRBD1 (5 bases). Trimming pared 5 bases from V and 0 bases from J, leaving 10 bases between. The CDR3 length is 14 residues. Germline V gives CDR1 MNHEY, CDR2 SMNVEV (reference sequence). The chain's CDR3 is CASSQGSVNTEAFF. The DNA for the CDR3 is TGTGCCAGCAGTCAGGGCTCCGTGAACACTGAAGCTTTCTTT.

The V call is TRBV5-1, the J call TRBJ2-5; D ambiguous. This CDR3 has 13 residues. Per the germline V gene, CDR1 is SGHRS and CDR2 is YFSETQ. V was shortened by 3 bases and J by 5 bases, with 11 bases between the two germline ends. DNA for the CDR3: TGCGCCAGCAGCTGGTTGGTGGAGGAGACCCAGTACTTC. Protein sequence: CASSWLVEETQYF.

The chain links TRBV28 to TRBJ2-3, with D maybe TRBD1 (5 bases). Germline V gene data show CDR1 as MDHEN and CDR2 as SYDVKM. The CDR3 runs to 14 residues. Trimming stripped 8 bases from V and 2 bases from J, with 14 bases between. The CDR3 loop reads CASSRTPLTDTQYF. The CDR3 nucleotides read TGTGCCAGCTCGCGGACACCCCTCACAGATACGCAGTATTTT.

The J gene is TRBJ2-1, the V gene TRBV20-1, with 7 bases that match TRBD1. The CDR3 is 11 amino acids. The trim removed 5 bases at V and 9 bases at J, leaving 4 bases unmatched. In germline, CDR1 is DFQATT, CDR2 SNEGSKA (reference sequence). CDR3 amino acids: CSARYRGEQFF. CDR3 sequence (DNA): TGCAGTGCTCGTTACAGGGGTGAGCAGTTCTTC.

The chain joins TRBV30 to TRBJ2-3, with D perhaps matching TRBD1 (7 bases). Germline-derived CDR1 and CDR2 are GTSNPN and SVGIG (reference sequence). V lost 4 bases and J lost 4, with 12 bases in between. This CDR3 is 13 amino acids long. Here the CDR3 reads CAWNQGGADTQYF. CDR3 coding DNA: TGTGCCTGGAACCAGGGGGGCGCAGATACGCAGTATTTT.